Listed below are T cell receptor beta chains from one sample, sequenced in a study of T-cell reconstitution after alpha-beta-depleted transplantation in children. TCRdb independently ran MiXCR on the PCR reads; one entry per CDR3 protein. The table records about 830,000 distinct CDR3 sequences, 15% to 20% of them present only once. Sequences were derived from PBMCs, mostly from graft donor cells, sampled 360 days after TCRalphabeta/CD19-depleted stem cell transplant. The receptor source for this set is a male patient younger than 18 who had a stem cell transplant for acute lymphoblastic leukemia, so the T cells may come from the graft donor. The CDR3 runs from the conserved cysteine through the conserved F or W. A D gene is named only where the DNA matches it firmly. The listing skips clone size in some rows; elsewhere it reads once, few, many or a size class.

j_gene	d_gene	v_gene	abundance	CDR3aa	CDR3nt
TRBJ2-7	TRBD2	TRBV30	.	CAWSALGLAGGPSYEQYF	TGTGCCTGGAGTGCCCTCGGACTAGCGGGAGGGCCCTCCTACGAGCAGTACTTC
TRBJ1-5	.	TRBV29-1	few	CSVRTDSNQPQHF	TGCAGCGTTCGGACAGATAGCAATCAGCCCCAGCATTTT
TRBJ2-4	.	TRBV29-1	few	CSVEDLGAGNIQYF	TGCAGCGTTGAAGATCTGGGGGCGGGAAACATTCAGTACTTC
TRBJ2-3	.	TRBV7-9	.	CASSLVGGLHTDTQYF	TGTGCCAGCAGCTTAGTAGGGGGTCTGCACACAGATACGCAGTACTTT
TRBJ2-1	.	TRBV12-3/TRBV12-4	.	CASKQRVGLNEQFF	TGTGCCAGCAAGCAGCGCGTGGGGTTGAATGAGCAGTTCTTC
TRBJ1-3	.	TRBV19	.	CASLVTGTGNTIYF	TGTGCCAGTCTCGTCACAGGTACTGGAAACACCATATATTTT
TRBJ2-2	.	TRBV7-9	.	CASSRTPGAGELFF	TGTGCCAGCAGCCGGACCCCGGGCGCCGGGGAGCTGTTTTTT
TRBJ2-7	.	TRBV5-1	few	CASSLEGHSYEQYF	TGCGCCAGCAGCTTGGAGGGCCACTCCTACGAGCAGTACTTC
TRBJ2-1	TRBD2	TRBV5-1	few	CASLREGPYNEQFF	TGCGCCAGCCTCCGGGAGGGGCCCTACAATGAGCAGTTCTTC
TRBJ2-7	TRBD2	TRBV15	.	CATSMHSGGISYEQYF	TGTGCCACCAGCATGCATTCGGGAGGTATCTCCTACGAGCAGTACTTC
TRBJ1-5	.	TRBV15	few	CATSRDIGNQPQHF	TGTGCCACCAGCAGAGATATAGGGAATCAGCCCCAGCATTTT
TRBJ2-1	TRBD1	TRBV20-1	.	CSMTGGGQRVSNEQFF	TGCAGTATGACAGGGGGGGGCCAAAGGGTATCCAATGAGCAGTTCTTC
TRBJ2-1	.	TRBV21-1	few	CASNRVTRDGQFF	TGTGCCAGCAATAGGGTGACGCGGGATGGGCAGTTCTTC
TRBJ2-1	.	TRBV5-4	.	CASSLNLAIDNEQFF	TGTGCCAGCAGCTTGAACCTAGCGATCGACAATGAGCAGTTCTTC
TRBJ2-1	TRBD1	TRBV20-1	few	CSAAARQGAVDEQFF	TGCAGTGCCGCAGCCAGACAGGGGGCGGTGGATGAGCAGTTCTTC
TRBJ2-3	.	TRBV29-1	many	CSVEQSLF	TGCAGCGTTGAACAATCCCTTTTT
TRBJ2-7	TRBD2	TRBV19	.	CASSRLAGVNYEQYF	TGTGCCAGTTCACGACTAGCGGGAGTAAACTACGAGCAGTACTTC
TRBJ1-2	TRBD1	TRBV5-1	few	CASSLRDRDIYGYTF	TGCGCCAGCAGCTTGCGGGACAGGGATATCTATGGCTACACCTTC
TRBJ2-1	.	TRBV19	few	CASSIFGDNEQFF	TGTGCCAGTAGTATCTTCGGGGACAATGAGCAGTTCTTC
TRBJ2-1	.	TRBV7-2	many	CASSSLLGSGLDEQFF	TGTGCCAGCAGCTCCCTTTTGGGGAGTGGTCTCGATGAGCAGTTCTTC
TRBJ2-3	.	TRBV7-6	few	CASTFGDTQYF	TGTGCCAGCACATTCGGAGATACGCAGTATTTT
TRBJ2-7	.	TRBV12-3/TRBV12-4	few	CASKERESSYEQYF	TGTGCCAGCAAAGAACGGGAGAGCTCCTACGAGCAGTACTTC
TRBJ2-7	TRBD2	TRBV5-1	.	CASKAGVNSYEQYF	TGCGCCAGCAAAGCGGGAGTTAACTCCTACGAGCAGTACTTC
TRBJ1-6	.	TRBV12-3/TRBV12-4	few	CASAIRQLSYNSPLHF	TGTGCCAGCGCGATTCGACAGCTCTCCTATAATTCACCCCTCCACTTT
TRBJ2-6	.	TRBV5-4	once	CASSSWFAGANVLTF	TGTGCCAGCAGCTCATGGTTCGCTGGGGCCAACGTCCTGACTTTC
TRBJ2-2	TRBD1	TRBV15	few	CATSKDRALRSLFF	TGTGCCACCAGCAAAGACAGGGCGTTAAGGTCTCTGTTTTTT